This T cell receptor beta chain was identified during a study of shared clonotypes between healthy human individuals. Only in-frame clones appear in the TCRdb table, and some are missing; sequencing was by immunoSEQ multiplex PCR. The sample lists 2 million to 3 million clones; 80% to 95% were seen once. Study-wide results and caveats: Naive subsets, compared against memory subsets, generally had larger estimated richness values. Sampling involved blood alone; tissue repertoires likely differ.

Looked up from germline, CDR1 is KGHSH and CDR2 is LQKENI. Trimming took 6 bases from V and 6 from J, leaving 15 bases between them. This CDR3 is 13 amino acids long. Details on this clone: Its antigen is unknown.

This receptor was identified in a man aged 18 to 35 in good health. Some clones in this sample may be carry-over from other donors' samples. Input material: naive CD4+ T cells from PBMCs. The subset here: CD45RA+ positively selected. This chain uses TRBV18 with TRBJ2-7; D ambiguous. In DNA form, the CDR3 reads TGTGCCAGCTCCCAACACACAGTGGGCGAGCAGTACTTC. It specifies CASSQHTVGEQYF. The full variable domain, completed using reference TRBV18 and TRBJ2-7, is NAGVMQNPRHLVRRRGQEARLRCSPMKGHSHVYWYRQLPEEGLKFMVYLQKENIIDESGMPKERFSAEFPKEGPSILRIQQVVRGDSAAYFCASSQHTVGEQYFGPGTRLTVT.